The 5 T cell receptor beta chains below were found in one sample sequenced in a study of blood T cells in healthy people across ages. For the second PCR, which ran for roughly 6 to 12 cycles, a sample-barcoded 5' primer and a J-beta primer mix were used. TCRdb re-called the 5' RACE reads with MiXCR, one entry per CDR3 protein. The sample has 600,000 or so distinct CDR3 sequences; 40% to 55% are singletons. The sample was blood. All receptors derive from a man at least 80 years old in good health.

The V call is TRBV20-1, the J call TRBJ2-7; D is perhaps TRBD1 (6 bases). Germline V gene sequence: CDR1 DFQATT, CDR2 SNEGSKA (reference sequence). The CDR3 length is 14 residues. V was clipped by 6 bases and J by 0 bases, with 15 bases between them. The chain's CDR3 is CSARPGASSYEQYF. Here the CDR3 DNA reads TGCAGTGCCCGCCCAGGGGCTAGCTCCTACGAGCAGTACTTC.

This chain uses TRBV4-3 with TRBJ2-2; D unclear. Trimming removed 3 bases from V and 0 bases from J, with 8 bases in between. In germline, CDR1 is LGHNA, CDR2 YSLEER. The CDR3 loop spans 15 amino acids. The CDR3 here is CASSQGDSNTGELFF. The CDR3 DNA sequence: TGCGCCAGCAGCCAGGGTGACTCGAACACCGGGGAGCTGTTTTTT.

In this sample, this clonotype turned up a few times. CDR3 sequence (DNA): TGTGCCAGCAGCCGCAGCGGGGAAGAGCAGCCCCAGCATTTT. This codes for CASSRSGEEQPQHF. V and J are TRBV27 and TRBJ1-5; D call uncertain. The CDR3 totals 14 residues. Germline CDR1 and CDR2: MNHEY and SMNVEV (reference sequence). Trimming took off 6 bases at V and 7 bases at J, with 16 bases between the two ends.

The chain carries TRBV7-9 and TRBJ1-1; 7 bases map to TRBD1. V lost 0 bases and J lost 4; bases outside the gene matches: 8. In germline, CDR1 is SEHNR, CDR2 FQNEAQ (reference sequence). The CDR3 runs to 16 residues. CDR3 DNA: TGTGCCAGCAGCTTAGCCCCTCTGACAGGGACCACTGAAGCTTTCTTT. It translates to CASSLAPLTGTTEAFF.

The genes are TRBV7-3 and TRBJ2-1; 8 positions match TRBD2. V lost 3 bases to trimming and J lost 4 bases; unmatched junction nucleotides: 5. Germline V CDR1 and CDR2: SGHTA, FQGTGA. The length of the CDR3 is 15 residues. The CDR3 spells CASSFDIAGYNEQFF. For the CDR3, the DNA is TGTGCCAGCAGCTTTGATATAGCGGGATACAATGAGCAGTTCTTC.